The 28 T cell receptor beta chains below were found in one sample sequenced in a study of shared clonotypes between healthy human individuals. Naivety among CD8 cells was defined by CD45RO negativity and positive CCR7 selection, thereby excluding terminally differentiated effector memory CD45RA+ cells. Assay used: immunoSEQ multiplex PCR; TCRdb lists only in-frame clones, some missing. The table shows about 820,000 clones, with 90% to 95% occurring only once. Sequencing was carried out using naive CD8+ T cells sorted from blood. Receptors originate from a man younger than 40 in good health.

The chain uses TRBV28 and TRBJ2-1; 7 bases are a match to TRBD2. The CDR3 runs 13 residues. V trimming: 3 bases; J trimming: 9 bases; junction bases outside the gene matches: 5. From germline, CDR1 is MDHEN and CDR2 SYDVKM. This chain's CDR3 is CASSFARELEQFF. CDR3 nucleotides: TGTGCCAGCAGTTTCGCGCGGGAGCTTGAGCAGTTCTTC.

Remarks on this clone: No DNA is shown, since the ends of the CDR3 on it are uncertain; the CDR3 is the one TCRdb lists. J is TRBJ1-3 and V is TRBV11-2. The CDR3 region is 18 residues in length, termini included. Germline CDR1 and CDR2: SGHAT and FQNNGV. CDR3 in amino acids: CASSLRVLGSTLETPYIF.

The chain is built from TRBV6-6 and TRBJ2-3; D is uncertain. Germline-derived CDR1 and CDR2 are MNHNY and SVGAGI (reference sequence). CDR3 length equals 13 residues. Trimming shortened V by 0 bases and J by 4 bases, and 5 bases separated the two germline ends. The CDR3 reads CASSYSKPDTQYF. CDR3 sequence (DNA): TGTGCCAGCAGTTACTCGAAACCAGATACGCAGTATTTT.

The chain links TRBV7-6 to TRBJ2-5, with 9 positions matching TRBD2. The V gene's germline CDR1 is SGHVS and CDR2 FNYEAQ. Trimming took 2 bases from V and 5 from J; bases not matched to a gene: 6. The CDR3 spans 15 residues. The chain's CDR3 is CASSLILAGRETQYF. The CDR3 DNA reads TGTGCCAGCAGCTTAATCCTAGCGGGAAGGGAGACCCAGTACTTC.

This clone was counted a single time. V is TRBV9 and J is TRBJ2-3; D uncertain. V lost 3 bases, J lost 3 bases, and 14 bases lay in between. The CDR3 sequence is 15 residues long. Germline CDR1 is SGDLS and CDR2 is YYNGEE. CDR3: CASSEGSLRTDTQYF. Here the CDR3 DNA reads TGTGCCAGCAGCGAAGGGTCCCTGAGGACAGATACGCAGTATTTT.

V usage is TRBV27 and J usage is TRBJ2-5; D gene uncertain. Deletions cut 5 bases from V and 4 bases from J, with 17 bases between. The germline CDR1 and CDR2 sequences are MNHEY and SMNVEV (reference sequence). The CDR3 sequence is 15 residues long. The CDR3 nucleotides are TGTGCCAGCAGTCCCCGGTTGCAGTTAGTAGAGACCCAGTACTTC. Amino acids: CASSPRLQLVETQYF.

Regarding this clone: This sample also contains other DNA sequences that code for the same CDR3. V gene TRBV9 combines with J gene TRBJ1-1; a possible D gene is TRBD1 (5 bases). Trimming took off 0 bases at V and 4 bases at J, with 7 bases between the two ends. Germline values: CDR1 SGDLS, CDR2 YYNGEE. CDR3 size: 13 residues. CDR3 bases: TGTGCCAGCAGCGTAGGCGGGGCCACTGAAGCTTTCTTT. It translates to CASSVGGATEAFF. Filled out from reference TRBV9 and TRBJ1-1, the complete variable domain reads DSGVTQTPKHLITATGQRVTLRCSPRSGDLSVYWYQQSLDQGLQFLIQYYNGEERAKGNILERFSAQQFPDLHSELNLSSLELGDSALYFCASSVGGATEAFFGQGTRLTVV.

This chain connects TRBV13 to TRBJ2-3, with 7 bases aligning to TRBD1. Per germline, CDR1 PRHDT and CDR2 FYEKMQ (reference sequence). The CDR3 runs to 13 residues. V lost 5 bases and J lost 6; bases outside the gene matches: 5. CDR3 amino acids: CASSRQGYDTQYF. In DNA, the CDR3 is TGTGCCAGCAGCAGACAGGGTTATGATACGCAGTATTTT.

The rearrangement uses TRBV4-1 and TRBJ2-2, with TRBD1 identical over 8 bases. Germline loops: CDR1 MGHRA, CDR2 YSYEKL. The CDR3 sequence is 17 residues long. The V gene end was trimmed by 1 base and the J gene end by 0 bases; junction bases not matched to a gene: 4. CDR3 protein: CASSQGGDRSNTGELFF. Here the CDR3 DNA reads TGCGCCAGCAGCCAAGGTGGGGACAGGTCGAACACCGGGGAGCTGTTTTTT.

The chain couples TRBV9 to TRBJ2-7, with 8 bases matching TRBD2. The J segment lost 0 bases and the V segment lost 0 bases, leaving 5 bases of the junction unmatched. There are 16 residues in the CDR3. Looked up from germline, CDR1 is SGDLS and CDR2 is YYNGEE. The CDR3 DNA follows: TGTGCCAGCAGCGTAGAGACTAGCGCTAGCTCCTACGAGCAGTACTTC. It yields the protein CASSVETSASSYEQYF.

This chain joins TRBV29-1 and TRBJ2-1; TRBD1 agrees at 11 bases. Trimming at V came to 8 bases and at J to 7 bases, leaving 10 bases not matched to a gene. This CDR3 spans 14 amino acids. Germline V gives CDR1 SQVTM, CDR2 ANQGSEA. The DNA for the CDR3 is TGCAGCTCCCTAGGACAGGGGGCGCGTAATGAGCAGTTCTTC. Protein: CSSLGQGARNEQFF.

The gene calls are TRBV15 and TRBJ2-7; D is possibly TRBD1 or TRBD2 (5 bases each). Germline V gives CDR1 LNHNV, CDR2 YYDKDF (reference sequence). This CDR3 is built from 15 residues. V lost 5 bases to trimming and J lost 0 bases, with 14 bases between them. Here the CDR3 DNA reads TGTGCCACCAGCTCGGGACCGGGCGGCTCCTACGAGCAGTACTTC. It translates to CATSSGPGGSYEQYF.

This clone is a singleton in its sample. The chain employs TRBV13 and TRBJ2-5, with D possibly being TRBD1 (5 bases). This CDR3 is built from 14 residues. The germline V and J ends were trimmed by 6 bases and 3 bases, with 14 bases remaining between them. Germline CDR1 PRHDT, CDR2 FYEKMQ (reference sequence). In nucleotides, the CDR3 is TGTGCCAGCAGATTCACAGGTGGAGAAGAGACCCAGTACTTC. Translating gives CASRFTGGEETQYF.

The chain uses TRBV7-9 and TRBJ1-1; a weak D match, TRBD1 (5 bases). Germline V gene data show CDR1 as SEHNR and CDR2 as FQNEAQ (reference sequence). V was cut by 4 bases and J by 0 bases, with 18 bases left in between. The CDR3 sequence is 17 residues long. CDR3 nucleotides: TGTGCCAGCAGCTGGCCATCTCGACAGATCCTGAACACTGAAGCTTTCTTT. Its protein product is CASSWPSRQILNTEAFF.

The chain employs TRBV13 and TRBJ2-1, with D perhaps matching TRBD1 (6 bases). V was clipped by 8 bases and J by 1 base, with 12 bases between them. CDR1 and CDR2 from the germline V gene are PRHDT and FYEKMQ (reference sequence). This CDR3 region has 14 residues. CDR3 in DNA: TGTGCCAGCCGGTGGCAGGGGTCCTACAATGAGCAGTTCTTC. Translating gives CASRWQGSYNEQFF.

The chain is built from TRBV6-6 and TRBJ2-1; no firm D call. Trimming removed 0 bases from V and 0 bases from J, with 9 bases in between. Germline V gene lookup returns CDR1 MNHNY and CDR2 SVGAGI (reference sequence). The CDR3 is 16 residues long. The CDR3 loop reads CASSYSVKSSYNEQFF. The CDR3 DNA is TGTGCCAGCAGTTACTCGGTCAAAAGCTCCTACAATGAGCAGTTCTTC.

The rearrangement links TRBV4-2 to TRBJ2-2; 7 bases are a match to TRBD2. This CDR3 spans 15 amino acids. From germline, CDR1 is LGHNA and CDR2 YNFKEQ. V was clipped by 8 bases and J by 2 bases; unmatched bases: 8. This chain's CDR3 is CASRPLAENTGELFF. The CDR3 region has the DNA TGTGCCAGCCGCCCGCTAGCGGAAAACACCGGGGAGCTGTTTTTT.

The chain links TRBV11-2 to TRBJ2-3; 11 bases line up with TRBD2. The CDR3 is 15 residues long. Germline V gene sequence: CDR1 SGHAT, CDR2 FQNNGV. The J segment lost 6 bases and the V segment lost 4 bases, leaving 6 bases of the junction unmatched. The chain's CDR3 is CASSSLAGGADTQYF. The CDR3 DNA reads as TGTGCCAGCAGCTCTTTAGCGGGAGGGGCGGATACGCAGTATTTT.

The J gene is TRBJ1-2, the V gene TRBV14; no reliable D call. The CDR3 runs 13 residues. V was cut by 0 bases and J by 6 bases, with 8 bases left in between. Germline CDR1 reads SGHDN; CDR2 reads FVKESK. CDR3 amino acids: CASSQDSGHGYTF. The CDR3 region has the DNA TGTGCCAGCAGCCAAGATTCCGGTCATGGCTACACCTTC.

The chain carries TRBV10-3 and TRBJ2-7, with a weak D call TRBD2 (5 bases). Trimming removed 6 bases from V and 6 bases from J, with 18 bases in between. This CDR3 has 14 residues. Germline V gene sequence: CDR1 ENHRY, CDR2 SYGVKD. The CDR3, as DNA: TGTGCCATCAGGGATCCCGGGGTTGGTGGCGAGCAGTACTTC. Translation: CAIRDPGVGGEQYF.

This CDR3 reads CASSQAVGSSYNEQFF. The CDR3 DNA is TGTGCCAGCAGCCAAGCTGTCGGGAGCTCCTACAATGAGCAGTTCTTC. The chain links TRBV4-2 to TRBJ2-1; D perhaps matches TRBD2 (6 bases). The CDR3 runs 16 residues. Germline V CDR1 and CDR2: LGHNA, YNFKEQ. Trimming took 1 base from V and 0 from J, leaving 10 bases between them.

This chain joins TRBV27 and TRBJ2-1; 7 bases agree with TRBD2. V lost 6 bases to trimming and J lost 2 bases; unmatched junction nucleotides: 10. Germline V gene sequence: CDR1 MNHEY, CDR2 SMNVEV (reference sequence). CDR3 length equals 16 residues. The CDR3 DNA is TGTGCCAGCAGCCTTTCGAGCGGGGAGGCCTACAATGAGCAGTTCTTC. Residues: CASSLSSGEAYNEQFF.

V usage is TRBV5-8 and J usage is TRBJ2-1; 8 nucleotides align to TRBD2. The CDR3 loop spans 16 amino acids. Germline V gene sequence: CDR1 SGHTS, CDR2 YDEGEE. With 0 bases clipped from V and 2 bases from J, the junction kept 4 bases outside the gene matches. The CDR3 protein is CASSLVAGGTYNEQFF. Here the CDR3 DNA reads TGTGCCAGCAGCTTGGTGGCGGGAGGAACCTACAATGAGCAGTTCTTC.

The chain links TRBV11-2 to TRBJ1-1, with TRBD1 as a possible D gene (6 bases). V lost 7 bases to trimming and J lost 1 base, with 25 bases between them. The V gene's germline CDR1 is SGHAT and CDR2 FQNNGV. CDR3 length: 18 residues. The CDR3 bases are TGTGCCAGCACCGGTGTAACGGGGGGCTTCAATGAGAACACTGAAGCTTTCTTT. Amino acids: CASTGVTGGFNENTEAFF.

CDR3: CASSVGWSRDRANTEAFF. As DNA, the CDR3 is TGTGCCAGCAGCGTAGGTTGGAGCAGGGACAGGGCGAACACTGAAGCTTTCTTT. The chain is built from TRBV9 and TRBJ1-1; 9 bases align to TRBD1. Looked up from germline, CDR1 is SGDLS and CDR2 is YYNGEE. V dropped 0 bases and J dropped 1; count of bases not matched to a gene: 10. The CDR3 sequence is 18 residues long. The variable domain in full, completed from reference TRBV9 and TRBJ1-1, reads DSGVTQTPKHLITATGQRVTLRCSPRSGDLSVYWYQQSLDQGLQFLIQYYNGEERAKGNILERFSAQQFPDLHSELNLSSLELGDSALYFCASSVGWSRDRANTEAFFGQGTRLTVV.

V usage is TRBV5-3 and J usage is TRBJ2-3, with TRBD2 identical over 7 bases. TRBV5-3 is sorted into the ORF group, with uncertain function. This CDR3 is built from 16 residues. V trimming: 4 bases; J trimming: 6 bases; junction bases outside the gene matches: 14. The CDR3 region has the DNA TGTGCCAGAAGCCTAAGGACTAGTGGGCTAATGGATACGCAGTATTTT. Translating gives CARSLRTSGLMDTQYF.

The CDR3 region has the DNA TGTGCCAGCAGCTTAAGGGCGGGAACTAGCACAGATACGCAGTATTTT. It yields the protein CASSLRAGTSTDTQYF. The rearrangement links TRBV7-2 to TRBJ2-3, with D possibly TRBD2 on 6 matching bases. Germline V CDR1 and CDR2: SGHTA, FQGNSA. V was clipped by 2 bases and J by 0 bases, with 12 bases between them. The CDR3 is 16 amino acids. Based on the CDR3 plus reference TRBV7-2 and TRBJ2-3, the full variable domain is GAGVSQSPSNKVTEKGKDVELRCDPISGHTALYWYRQSLGQGLEFLIYFQGNSAPDKSGLPSDRFSAERTGGSVSTLTIQRTQQEDSAVYLCASSLRAGTSTDTQYFGPGTRLTVL.

The chain recombines TRBV11-2 with TRBJ2-7; 8 nucleotides agree with TRBD1. CDR1 is SGHAT and CDR2 is FQNNGV in the germline V gene. The CDR3 is made up of 17 amino acids. V lost 0 bases and J lost 2; bases outside the gene matches: 9. DNA for the CDR3: TGTGCCAGCAGCTTAGATTCACTGGGGACAGGAACCTACGAGCAGTACTTC. This encodes CASSLDSLGTGTYEQYF.